Presented here are 20 T cell receptor beta chains from one specimen sequenced in a study of response to subunit inactivated influenza vaccine. TCRdb recomputed calls from the RT-PCR reads with MiXCR, one row per CDR3 protein. The sample has 550,000 to 800,000 distinct CDR3 sequences; approximately 15% are singletons. Sequencing was performed on PBMCs from blood, taken 14 to 15 days before vaccination. These receptors all come from a man aged 50 to 59 who received an inactivated influenza vaccine.

V gene TRBV12-3 or TRBV12-4 combines with J gene TRBJ2-7; the match to TRBD2 covers 8 bases. There are 13 residues in the CDR3. Trimming cost V 6 bases and J 9 bases; bases outside gene matches: 10. The CDR3 protein is CASSPPGRDAQYF. The CDR3 DNA follows: TGTGCCAGCAGCCCTCCCGGGAGGGACGCGCAGTACTTC.

J is TRBJ2-1 and V is TRBV7-2; D call uncertain. Germline loops: CDR1 SGHTA, CDR2 FQGNSA. The CDR3 totals 17 residues. The germline V and J ends were trimmed by 2 bases and 0 bases, with 14 bases remaining between them. CDR3 sequence: CASSLSSGLSSYNEQFF. The DNA for the CDR3 is TGTGCCAGCAGCTTATCCTCCGGGTTAAGCTCCTACAATGAGCAGTTCTTC.

The CDR3, as DNA: TGTGCCACCAGCAGAGAAAAGGGGCTCACTGAAGCTTTCTTT. It specifies CATSREKGLTEAFF. The chain has TRBV15 and TRBJ1-1; perhaps TRBD1 as D (5 bases). Germline V gene lookup returns CDR1 LNHNV and CDR2 YYDKDF (reference sequence). The CDR3 is 14 amino acids. The V gene lost 0 bases and the J gene lost 4 bases, with 9 bases spanning the gap.

This clonotype was recorded a few times. The chain carries TRBV7-9 and TRBJ2-3; 7 bases match TRBD1. Germline lookup yields CDR1 SEHNR and CDR2 FQNEAQ (reference sequence). The CDR3 runs 15 residues. V shed 1 base and J 2 bases; nucleotides not matched to a gene: 3. CDR3 in amino acids: CASSLGTGATDTQYF. The CDR3 nucleotides are TGTGCCAGCAGCTTAGGTACAGGGGCCACAGATACGCAGTATTTT.

The chain employs TRBV12-3 or TRBV12-4 and TRBJ1-1; 7 nucleotides match TRBD1. The CDR3 is 14 amino acids. Germline trimming cut 6 bases from V and 5 bases from J; bases unmatched to any gene: 9. Here the CDR3 DNA reads TGTGCCAGCAGGACAGGGCCCAGTAGGACTGAAGCTTTCTTT. Translated, it gives CASRTGPSRTEAFF.

The chain recombines TRBV29-1 with TRBJ2-1, with 12 bases aligning to TRBD2. Germline CDR1 is SQVTM and CDR2 is ANQGSEA. The CDR3 length is 17 residues. V dropped 3 bases and J dropped 5; count of bases not matched to a gene: 11. The CDR3 loop reads CSVEAILGLAGNNEQFF. CDR3 DNA sequence: TGCAGCGTTGAGGCGATCCTTGGACTAGCGGGAAACAATGAGCAGTTCTTC.

This clonotype was counted a few times. The chain couples TRBV7-3 to TRBJ2-1; 7 nucleotides line up with TRBD2. Unmatched junction bases numbered 13, after V lost 5 bases and J lost 3 bases. CDR1 and CDR2 from the germline V gene are SGHTA and FQGTGA. There are 17 residues in the CDR3. CDR3: CASSQRGAREGYNEQFF. CDR3 coding DNA: TGTGCCAGCAGCCAGAGGGGTGCGAGGGAGGGCTACAATGAGCAGTTCTTC.

This clonotype was counted between two and nine times. V is TRBV5-4 and J is TRBJ2-5; D is possibly TRBD2 (6 bases). Germline V CDR1 and CDR2: SGHNT, YYREEE (reference sequence). This CDR3 comprises 16 residues. V gave up 4 bases and J gave up 2 bases, with 18 bases separating them. Here the CDR3 reads CASSRDFVNAQETQYF. The CDR3 DNA reads as TGTGCCAGCAGCCGGGACTTTGTCAATGCGCAAGAGACCCAGTACTTC.

In its sample, this clonotype was seen many times. CDR3 protein: CASSQDRRGSQPQHF. The CDR3 region has the DNA TGCGCCAGCAGCCAAGATCGGAGGGGCTCTCAGCCCCAGCATTTT. The V and J genes are TRBV4-1 and TRBJ1-5; possible D gene TRBD1, 5 bases. The CDR3 totals 15 residues. With 0 bases removed from V and 6 bases from J, the gap between germline ends came to 12 bases. Germline CDR1 reads MGHRA; CDR2 reads YSYEKL.

The J gene is TRBJ2-7, the V gene TRBV7-9; weak D call: TRBD2 (5 bases). Trimming cost V 4 bases and J 2 bases, with 9 bases left between them. The CDR3 has 13 amino acids. CDR1 SEHNR and CDR2 FQNEAQ come from the germline V gene (reference sequence). The CDR3 spells CASSSRAPYEQYF. CDR3 nucleotides: TGTGCCAGCAGCTCGAGGGCGCCCTACGAGCAGTACTTC.

This clonotype was seen only once. The chain employs TRBV12-3 or TRBV12-4 and TRBJ2-1; the match to TRBD2 covers 13 bases. The CDR3 extends over 19 amino acids. The CDR3 nucleotides are TGTACCCTCAGTTTAGCGCTTAGTACTAGCGGGGGGGCGGTCAATGAGCAGTTCTTC. This gives the protein CTLSLALSTSGGAVNEQFF.

In its sample, this clonotype was seen a few times. The chain employs TRBV3-1 and TRBJ2-5; 8 nucleotides line up with TRBD1. CDR1 and CDR2 from the germline V gene are LGHDT and YNNKEL (reference sequence). The CDR3 length is 15 residues. The ends lost 5 bases at V and 2 bases at J; junction bases unmatched: 7. Here the CDR3 DNA reads TGTGCCAGCAGCTACGGGACAGGACATCAAGAGACCCAGTACTTC. Translated, it gives CASSYGTGHQETQYF.

This clonotype has a count of ten or more. V is TRBV4-2 and J is TRBJ1-2, with TRBD1 identical over 9 bases. There are 13 residues in the CDR3. Germline CDR1 LGHNA, CDR2 YNFKEQ. V lost 2 bases and J lost 6; bases outside the gene matches: 1. CDR3 coding DNA: TGTGCCAGCAGCCAAACAGGGGGCGATGGCTACACCTTC. Its protein product is CASSQTGGDGYTF.

The rearrangement joins TRBV20-1 to TRBJ2-7; D might be TRBD2 (8 bases). Per germline, CDR1 DFQATT and CDR2 SNEGSKA (reference sequence). The CDR3 consists of 14 residues. V was trimmed by 4 bases and J by 2 bases, leaving 15 bases between them. In nucleotides, the CDR3 is TGCAGTGCTAATCGGGAGGGGACAGCCTACGAGCAGTACTTC. This translates into CSANREGTAYEQYF.

This sequence joins TRBV5-1 and TRBJ2-1; D call uncertain. Germline-derived CDR1 and CDR2 are SGHRS and YFSETQ. The ends were cut back, 3 bases at V and 0 bases at J, with 13 bases in the middle. The CDR3 sequence is 16 residues long. DNA for the CDR3: TGCGCCAGCAGCTCCAGAGGTTACGTCTCCTACAATGAGCAGTTCTTC. Amino acid sequence: CASSSRGYVSYNEQFF.

The CDR3 here is CASSQVKGPNYGYTF. In nucleotides, the CDR3 is TGCGCCAGCAGCCAAGTCAAGGGACCCAATTATGGCTACACCTTC. The chain links TRBV4-3 to TRBJ1-2; D possibly corresponds to TRBD1 (5 bases). Germline-derived CDR1 and CDR2 are LGHNA and YSLEER. V shed 1 base and J shed 5 bases, with 14 bases lying between them. CDR3 length equals 15 residues.

This clonotype turned up a few times. The rearrangement joins TRBV7-2 to TRBJ1-6, with D possibly matching TRBD1 (5 bases). V lost 3 bases and J lost 11, with 20 bases in between. The CDR3 spans 16 residues. Germline V gene lookup returns CDR1 SGHTA and CDR2 FQGNSA. This CDR3 is CASSLRDDPSWAPLHF. In DNA, the CDR3 is TGTGCCAGCAGCTTGCGGGACGATCCCTCGTGGGCACCCCTCCACTTT.

The genes are TRBV30 and TRBJ2-3, with 7 bases lining up with TRBD1. Germline V lookup: CDR1 GTSNPN, CDR2 SVGIG (reference sequence). With 4 bases clipped from V and 2 bases from J, the junction kept 3 bases outside the gene matches. The CDR3 runs 13 residues. Written as DNA, the CDR3 is TGTGCCTGGAACAGGGGTTTCACAGATACGCAGTATTTT. Translating it yields CAWNRGFTDTQYF.

This clonotype has just a few counts. The chain joins TRBV5-1 to TRBJ2-7; 11 positions agree with TRBD2. The V gene's germline CDR1 is SGHRS and CDR2 YFSETQ. V was clipped by 0 bases and J by 2 bases; unmatched bases: 4. The CDR3 covers 16 residues. DNA for the CDR3: TGCGCCAGCAGCTTGGGGGTACTAGCGGGGGCCTACGAGCAGTACTTC. It specifies CASSLGVLAGAYEQYF. Filled out from reference TRBV5-1 and TRBJ2-7, the complete variable domain reads KAGVTQTPRYLIKTRGQQVTLSCSPISGHRSVSWYQQTPGQGLQFLFEYFSETQRNKGNFPGRFSGRQFSNSRSEMNVSTLELGDSALYLCASSLGVLAGAYEQYFGPGTRLTVT.

This clonotype was counted a few times. The rearrangement links TRBV7-8 to TRBJ2-1; 7 nucleotides agree with TRBD1. The length of the CDR3 is 15 residues. With V trimmed by 5 bases and J by 7 bases, 11 bases remained unmatched. Germline V lookup: CDR1 SGHVS, CDR2 FQNEAQ. Here the CDR3 reads CASSPETGRRNEQFF. The CDR3 DNA reads TGTGCCAGCAGCCCCGAGACAGGGCGGCGAAATGAGCAGTTCTTC.